This T cell receptor (beta chain) was captured by sequencing in a study of read filtering for tumor transcriptome and immune sequencing. Background on the study: Patients were some 16 male and about 15 female, mean age roughly 70 years, range about 45 to 85. DNase treatment preceded whole-transcriptome library preparation. Overall study findings and caveats: Without single-read clonotypes, shared clonotype proportions correlated more between IR-seq and RNA-seq.

From approximately 430 ng of RNA, a library with molecular barcoded alpha/delta and beta/gamma adaptors was made. TCRdb re-analysed the reads in MiXCR, keeping a single row per CDR3 protein. The data show 75,000 to 90,000 distinct CDR3 sequences, about 12% seen once. This clonotype was counted ten times or more. The antigen remains undetermined. V was clipped by 3 bases and J by 6 bases, with 11 bases between them. Germline V CDR1 and CDR2: SEHNR, FQNEAQ (reference sequence). The CDR3 spans 14 residues. This receptor was taken from a donor at least 40 years old with multiple myeloma. Sequenced sample: a population of CD138-negative cells sorted from bone marrow. J is TRBJ2-2 and V is TRBV7-9, with D possibly matching TRBD1 (6 bases). CDR3 nucleotides: TGTGCCAGCAGCTTTCCCCGGACAGCCGGGGAGCTGTTTTTT. Encoded protein: CASSFPRTAGELFF.